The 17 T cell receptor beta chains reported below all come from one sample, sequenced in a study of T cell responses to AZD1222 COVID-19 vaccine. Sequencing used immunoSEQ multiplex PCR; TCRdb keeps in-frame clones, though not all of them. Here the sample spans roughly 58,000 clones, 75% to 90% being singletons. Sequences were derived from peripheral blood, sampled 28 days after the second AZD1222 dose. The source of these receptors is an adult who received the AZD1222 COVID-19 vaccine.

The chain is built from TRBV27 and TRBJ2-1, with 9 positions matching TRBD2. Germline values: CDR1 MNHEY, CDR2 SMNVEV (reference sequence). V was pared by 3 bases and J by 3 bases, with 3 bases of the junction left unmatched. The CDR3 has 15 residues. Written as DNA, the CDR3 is TGTGCCAGCAGTTTGACTAGCGGCATCTACAATGAGCAGTTCTTC. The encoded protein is CASSLTSGIYNEQFF.

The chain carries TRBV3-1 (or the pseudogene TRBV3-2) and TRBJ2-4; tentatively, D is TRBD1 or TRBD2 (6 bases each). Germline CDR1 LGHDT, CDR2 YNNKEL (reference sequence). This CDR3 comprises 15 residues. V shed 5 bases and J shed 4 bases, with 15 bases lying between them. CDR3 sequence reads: CASSSVSGAKNIQYF. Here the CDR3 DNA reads TGTGCCAGCAGCTCTGTTTCGGGGGCGAAAAACATTCAGTACTTC.

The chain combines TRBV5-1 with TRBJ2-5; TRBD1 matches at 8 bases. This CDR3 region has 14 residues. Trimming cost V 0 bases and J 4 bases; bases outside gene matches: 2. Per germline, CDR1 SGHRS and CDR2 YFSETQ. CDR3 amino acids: CASSLAGTGETQYF. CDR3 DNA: TGCGCCAGCAGCTTGGCCGGGACAGGAGAGACCCAGTACTTC.

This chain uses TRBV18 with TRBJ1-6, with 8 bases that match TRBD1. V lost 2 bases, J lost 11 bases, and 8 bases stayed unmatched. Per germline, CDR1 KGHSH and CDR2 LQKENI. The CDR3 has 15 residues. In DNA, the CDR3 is TGTGCCAGCTCACCAGGAGGACAGGGAGGGACACCCCTCCACTTT. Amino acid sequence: CASSPGGQGGTPLHF.

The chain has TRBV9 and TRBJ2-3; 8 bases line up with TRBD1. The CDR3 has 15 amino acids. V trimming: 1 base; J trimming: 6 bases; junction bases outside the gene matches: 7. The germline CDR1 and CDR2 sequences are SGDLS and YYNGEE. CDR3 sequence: CASSVQGADSDTQYF. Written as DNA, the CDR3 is TGTGCCAGCAGCGTACAGGGGGCGGATTCCGATACGCAGTATTTT.

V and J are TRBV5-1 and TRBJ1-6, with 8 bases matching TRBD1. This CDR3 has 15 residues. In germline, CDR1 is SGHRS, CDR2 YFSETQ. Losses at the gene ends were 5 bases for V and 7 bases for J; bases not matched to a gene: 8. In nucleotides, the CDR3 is TGCGCCAGCAGGCCCCCCTCAGGGGGCAATTCACCCCTCCACTTT. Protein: CASRPPSGGNSPLHF.

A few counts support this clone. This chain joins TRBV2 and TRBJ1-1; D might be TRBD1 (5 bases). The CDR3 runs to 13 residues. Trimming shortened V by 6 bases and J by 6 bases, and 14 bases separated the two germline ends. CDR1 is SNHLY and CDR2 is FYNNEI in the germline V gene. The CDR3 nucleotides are TGTGCCAGCAGGGTTAGGGGAGGGTCTGAAGCTTTCTTT. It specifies CASRVRGGSEAFF.

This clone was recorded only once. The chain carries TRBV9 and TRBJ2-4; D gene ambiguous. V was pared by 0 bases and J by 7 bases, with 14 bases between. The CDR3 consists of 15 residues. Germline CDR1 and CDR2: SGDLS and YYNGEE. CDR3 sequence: CASSVDLGPENIQYF. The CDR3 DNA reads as TGTGCCAGCAGCGTAGACCTAGGGCCGGAGAACATTCAGTACTTC.

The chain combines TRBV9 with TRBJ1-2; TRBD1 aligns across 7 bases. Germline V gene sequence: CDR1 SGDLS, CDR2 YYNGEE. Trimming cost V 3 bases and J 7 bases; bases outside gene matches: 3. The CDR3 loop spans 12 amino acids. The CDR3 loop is CASSGQGGGYTF. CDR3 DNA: TGTGCCAGCAGCGGACAGGGAGGTGGCTACACCTTC. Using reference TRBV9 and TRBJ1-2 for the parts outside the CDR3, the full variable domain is DSGVTQTPKHLITATGQRVTLRCSPRSGDLSVYWYQQSLDQGLQFLIQYYNGEERAKGNILERFSAQQFPDLHSELNLSSLELGDSALYFCASSGQGGGYTFGSGTRLTVV.

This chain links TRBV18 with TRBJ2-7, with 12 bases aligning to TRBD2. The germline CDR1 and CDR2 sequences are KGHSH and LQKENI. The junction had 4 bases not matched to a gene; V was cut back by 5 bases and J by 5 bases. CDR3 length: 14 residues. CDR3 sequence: CASSSLAGGNEQYF. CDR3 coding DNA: TGTGCCAGCTCATCCCTAGCGGGGGGGAACGAGCAGTACTTC.

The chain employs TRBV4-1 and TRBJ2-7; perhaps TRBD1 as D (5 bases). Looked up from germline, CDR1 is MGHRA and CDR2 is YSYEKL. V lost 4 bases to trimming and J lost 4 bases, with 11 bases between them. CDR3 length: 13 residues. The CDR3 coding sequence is TGCGCCAGCAGCCCTCAGGGCTTTTACGAGCAGTACTTC. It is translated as CASSPQGFYEQYF.

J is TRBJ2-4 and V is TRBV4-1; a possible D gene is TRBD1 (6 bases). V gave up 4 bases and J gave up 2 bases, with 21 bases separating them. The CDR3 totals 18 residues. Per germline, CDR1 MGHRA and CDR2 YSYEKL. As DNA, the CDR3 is TGCGCCAGCAGCCGTAGCCCGCCAGGGGCAAGGACCAAAAACATTCAGTACTTC. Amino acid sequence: CASSRSPPGARTKNIQYF.

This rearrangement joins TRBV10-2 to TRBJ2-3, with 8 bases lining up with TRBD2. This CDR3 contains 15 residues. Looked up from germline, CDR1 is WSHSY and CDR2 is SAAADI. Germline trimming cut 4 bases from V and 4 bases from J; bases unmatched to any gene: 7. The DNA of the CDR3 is TGCGCCAGCAGTGCCTTCTCCGGGGGGGCAGATACGCAGTATTTT. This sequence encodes CASSAFSGGADTQYF.

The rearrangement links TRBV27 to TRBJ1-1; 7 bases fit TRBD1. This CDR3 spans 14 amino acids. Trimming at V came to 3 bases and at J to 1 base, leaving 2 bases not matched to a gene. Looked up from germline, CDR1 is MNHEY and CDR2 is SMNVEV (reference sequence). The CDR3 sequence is CASSFGTENTEAFF. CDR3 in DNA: TGTGCCAGCAGTTTCGGGACAGAGAACACTGAAGCTTTCTTT.

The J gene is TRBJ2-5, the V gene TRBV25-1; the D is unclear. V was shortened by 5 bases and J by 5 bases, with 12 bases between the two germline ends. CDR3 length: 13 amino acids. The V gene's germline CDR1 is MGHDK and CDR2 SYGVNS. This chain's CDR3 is CASSRSPKETQYF. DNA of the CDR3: TGTGCCAGCAGTAGATCTCCGAAGGAGACCCAGTACTTC.

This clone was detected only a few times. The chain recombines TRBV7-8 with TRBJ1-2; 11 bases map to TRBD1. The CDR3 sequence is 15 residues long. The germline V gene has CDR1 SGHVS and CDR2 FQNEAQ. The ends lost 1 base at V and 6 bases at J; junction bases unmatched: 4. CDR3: CASSLVRTGGDGYTF. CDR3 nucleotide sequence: TGTGCCAGCAGCTTAGTTAGGACAGGGGGCGATGGCTACACCTTC.

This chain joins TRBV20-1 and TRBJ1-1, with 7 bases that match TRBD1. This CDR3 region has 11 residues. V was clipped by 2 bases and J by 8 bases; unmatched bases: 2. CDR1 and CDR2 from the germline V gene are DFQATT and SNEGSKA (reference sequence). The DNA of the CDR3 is TGCAGTGCTAGATTGACAGGGGAAGCTTTCTTT. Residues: CSARLTGEAFF.